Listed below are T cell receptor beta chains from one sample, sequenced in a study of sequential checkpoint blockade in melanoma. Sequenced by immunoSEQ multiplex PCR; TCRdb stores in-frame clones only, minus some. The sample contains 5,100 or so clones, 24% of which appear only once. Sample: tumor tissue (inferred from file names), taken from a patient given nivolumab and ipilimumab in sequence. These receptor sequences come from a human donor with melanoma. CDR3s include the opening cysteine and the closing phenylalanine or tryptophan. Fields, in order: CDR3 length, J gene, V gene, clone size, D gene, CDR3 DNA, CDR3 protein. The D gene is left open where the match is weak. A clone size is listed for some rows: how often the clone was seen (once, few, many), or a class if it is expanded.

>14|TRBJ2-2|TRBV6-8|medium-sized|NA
TGTGCCAGCAGTGGAAGGGCCGACACCGGGGAGCTGTTTTTT
CASSGRADTGELFF
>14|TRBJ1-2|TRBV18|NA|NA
TGTGCCAGCTCACCCTCGGGATCGAACTATGGCTACACCTTC
CASSPSGSNYGYTF
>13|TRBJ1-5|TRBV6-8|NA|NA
TGTGCCAGCAGTGGATTCATGGATCAGCCCCAGCATTTT
CASSGFMDQPQHF
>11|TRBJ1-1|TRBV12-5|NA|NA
TGTGCCAGCGGGTCGGGGACTGAAGCTTTCTTT
CASGSGTEAFF
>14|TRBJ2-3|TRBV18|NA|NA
TGTGCCAGCTCACTGGGGGGAACCACAGATACGCAGTATTTT
CASSLGGTTDTQYF
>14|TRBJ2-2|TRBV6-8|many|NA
TGTGCCAGCAGTCCCCGGAGGGCATCGGGGGAGCTGTTTTTT
CASSPRRASGELFF
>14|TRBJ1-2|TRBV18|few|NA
TGTGCCAGCTCACCGCCGGGGAATCGGTATGGCTACACCTTC
CASSPPGNRYGYTF
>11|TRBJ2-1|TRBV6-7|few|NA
TGTGCCAGCGGCTACTACAATGAGCAGTTCTTC
CASGYYNEQFF
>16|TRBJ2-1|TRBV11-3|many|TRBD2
TGTGCCAGCAGCGGATCCGGGACTAGCGGGATCAATGAGCAGTTCTTC
CASSGSGTSGINEQFF
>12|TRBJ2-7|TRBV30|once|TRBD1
TGTGCCTGGAGTCAAGTGACAGGGTGGCAGTACTTC
CAWSQVTGWQYF
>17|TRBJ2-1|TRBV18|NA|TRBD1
TGTGCCAGCTCACCTCCTAGACAGGGAAGGTCCTACAATGAGCAGTTCTTC
CASSPPRQGRSYNEQFF
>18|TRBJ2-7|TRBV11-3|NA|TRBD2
TGTGCCAGCAGCCTTAAGTCTAGCGGGGGGGCCCGATCCTACGAGCAGTACTTC
CASSLKSSGGARSYEQYF
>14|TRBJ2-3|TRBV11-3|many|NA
TGTGCCAGCAGCTCCGGTAGGGAGGCAGATACGCAGTATTTT
CASSSGREADTQYF
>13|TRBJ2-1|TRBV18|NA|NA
TGTGCCAGCTCACCACTCTCAAACAATGAGCAGTTCTTC
CASSPLSNNEQFF
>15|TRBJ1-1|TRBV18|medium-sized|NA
TGTGCCAGCTCACCGATAATGGGGCAGGACACTGAAGCTTTCTTT
CASSPIMGQDTEAFF
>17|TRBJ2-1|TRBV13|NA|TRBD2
TGTGCCAGCAGTGTCTCGGGGCTAGCGGGTCTGAACAATGAGCAGTTCTTC
CASSVSGLAGLNNEQFF
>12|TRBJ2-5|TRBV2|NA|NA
TGTGCCAGCACCTACACCCAAGAGACCCAGTACTTC
CASTYTQETQYF
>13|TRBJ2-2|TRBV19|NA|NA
TGTGCCAGCAGAGAGACGCAGCCCGGGGAGCTGTTTTTT
CASRETQPGELFF
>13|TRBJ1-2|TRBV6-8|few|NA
TGTGCCAGCAGCTGGGACACCATCTATGGCTACACCTTC
CASSWDTIYGYTF
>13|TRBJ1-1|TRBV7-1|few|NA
TGTGCCAGCAGCCTAGTCAGGTCTACTGAAGCTTTCTTT
CASSLVRSTEAFF
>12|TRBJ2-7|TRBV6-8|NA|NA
TGTGCCAGCAGGACCGTTACCTACGAGCAGTACTTC
CASRTVTYEQYF
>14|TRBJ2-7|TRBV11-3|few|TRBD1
TGTGCCAGCAGCCCGGGACAGGGTGACGACCCCCCCCTCTTC
CASSPGQGDDPPLF